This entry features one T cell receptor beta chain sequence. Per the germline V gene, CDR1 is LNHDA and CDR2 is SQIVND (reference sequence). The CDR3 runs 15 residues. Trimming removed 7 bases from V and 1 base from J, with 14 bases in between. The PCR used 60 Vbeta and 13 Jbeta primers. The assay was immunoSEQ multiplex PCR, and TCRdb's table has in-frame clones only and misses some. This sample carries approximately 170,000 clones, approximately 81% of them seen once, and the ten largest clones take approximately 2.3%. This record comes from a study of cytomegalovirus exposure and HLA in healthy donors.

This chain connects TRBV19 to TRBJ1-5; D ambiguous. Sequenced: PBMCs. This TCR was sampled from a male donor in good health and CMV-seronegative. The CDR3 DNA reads TGTGCCAGTACCACGGGTCTTCCCAGCAATCAGCCCCAGCATTTT. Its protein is CASTTGLPSNQPQHF.